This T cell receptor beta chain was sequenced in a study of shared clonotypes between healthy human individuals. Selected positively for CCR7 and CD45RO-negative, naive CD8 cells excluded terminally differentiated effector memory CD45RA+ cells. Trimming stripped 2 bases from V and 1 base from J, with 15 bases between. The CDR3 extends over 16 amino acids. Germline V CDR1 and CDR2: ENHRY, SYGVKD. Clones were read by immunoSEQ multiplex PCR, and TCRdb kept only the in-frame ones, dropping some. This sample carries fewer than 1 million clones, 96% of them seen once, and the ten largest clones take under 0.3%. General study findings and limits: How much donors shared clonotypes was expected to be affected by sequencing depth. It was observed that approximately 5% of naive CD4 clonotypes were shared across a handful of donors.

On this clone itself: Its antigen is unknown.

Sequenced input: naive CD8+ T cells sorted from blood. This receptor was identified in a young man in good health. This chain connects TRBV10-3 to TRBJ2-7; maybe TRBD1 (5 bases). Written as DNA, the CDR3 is TGTGCCATCAGTGAGCTGGAGACAGTGGAGTCCTACGAGCAGTACTTC. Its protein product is CAISELETVESYEQYF.